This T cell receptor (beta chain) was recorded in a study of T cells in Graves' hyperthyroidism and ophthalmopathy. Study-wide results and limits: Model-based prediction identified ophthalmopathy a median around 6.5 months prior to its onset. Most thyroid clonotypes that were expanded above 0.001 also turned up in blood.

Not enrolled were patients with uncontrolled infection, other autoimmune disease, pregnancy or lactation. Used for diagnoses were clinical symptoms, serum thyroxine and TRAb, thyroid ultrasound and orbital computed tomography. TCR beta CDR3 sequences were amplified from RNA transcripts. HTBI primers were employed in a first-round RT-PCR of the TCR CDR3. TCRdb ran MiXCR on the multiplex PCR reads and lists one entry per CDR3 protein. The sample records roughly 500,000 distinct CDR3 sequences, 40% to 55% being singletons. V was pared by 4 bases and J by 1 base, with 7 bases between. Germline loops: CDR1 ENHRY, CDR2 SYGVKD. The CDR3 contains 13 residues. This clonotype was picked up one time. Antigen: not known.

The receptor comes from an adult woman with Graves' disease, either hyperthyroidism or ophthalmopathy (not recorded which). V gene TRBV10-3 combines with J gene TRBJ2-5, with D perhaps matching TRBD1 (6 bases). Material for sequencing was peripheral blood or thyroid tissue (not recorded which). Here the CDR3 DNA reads TGTGCCATCAGTGTGACAGGCCAAGAGACCCAGTACTTC. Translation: CAISVTGQETQYF.